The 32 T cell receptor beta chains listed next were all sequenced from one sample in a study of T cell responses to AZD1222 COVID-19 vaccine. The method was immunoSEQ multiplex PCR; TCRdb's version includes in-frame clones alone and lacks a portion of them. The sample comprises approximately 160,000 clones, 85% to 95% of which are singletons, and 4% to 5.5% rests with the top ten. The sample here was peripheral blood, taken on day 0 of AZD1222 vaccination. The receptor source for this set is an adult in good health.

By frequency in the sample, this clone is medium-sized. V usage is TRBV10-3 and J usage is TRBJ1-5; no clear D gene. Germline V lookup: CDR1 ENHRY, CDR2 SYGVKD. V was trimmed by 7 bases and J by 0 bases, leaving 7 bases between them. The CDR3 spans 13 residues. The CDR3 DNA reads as TGTGCCATCAACCCAGATAGCAATCAGCCCCAGCATTTT. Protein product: CAINPDSNQPQHF.

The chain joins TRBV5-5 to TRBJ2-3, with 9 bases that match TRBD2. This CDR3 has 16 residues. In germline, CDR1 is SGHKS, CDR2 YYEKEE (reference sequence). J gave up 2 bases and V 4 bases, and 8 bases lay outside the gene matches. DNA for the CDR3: TGTGCCAGCAGCCCCCAGCGGGAGGTATACACAGATACGCAGTATTTT. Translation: CASSPQREVYTDTQYF.

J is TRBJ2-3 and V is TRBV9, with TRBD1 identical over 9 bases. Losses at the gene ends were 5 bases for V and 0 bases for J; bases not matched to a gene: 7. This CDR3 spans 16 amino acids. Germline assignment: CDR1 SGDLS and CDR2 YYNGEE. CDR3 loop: CASRKTGGPSTDTQYF. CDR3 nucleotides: TGTGCCAGCAGGAAGACAGGGGGTCCTAGCACAGATACGCAGTATTTT. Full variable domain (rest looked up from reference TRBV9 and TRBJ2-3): DSGVTQTPKHLITATGQRVTLRCSPRSGDLSVYWYQQSLDQGLQFLIQYYNGEERAKGNILERFSAQQFPDLHSELNLSSLELGDSALYFCASRKTGGPSTDTQYFGPGTRLTVL.

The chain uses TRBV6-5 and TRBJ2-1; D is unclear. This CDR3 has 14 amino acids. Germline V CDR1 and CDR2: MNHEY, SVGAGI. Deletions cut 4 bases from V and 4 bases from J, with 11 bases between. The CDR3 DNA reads TGTGCCAGCAGTTTACGGGCCGCATACAATGAGCAGTTCTTC. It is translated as CASSLRAAYNEQFF.

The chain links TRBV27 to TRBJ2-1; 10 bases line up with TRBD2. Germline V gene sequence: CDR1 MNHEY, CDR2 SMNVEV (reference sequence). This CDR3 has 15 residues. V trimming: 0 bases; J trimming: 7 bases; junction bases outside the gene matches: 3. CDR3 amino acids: CASSLSSLAGNEQFF. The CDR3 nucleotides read TGTGCCAGCAGTTTATCGTCACTAGCGGGAAATGAGCAGTTCTTC.

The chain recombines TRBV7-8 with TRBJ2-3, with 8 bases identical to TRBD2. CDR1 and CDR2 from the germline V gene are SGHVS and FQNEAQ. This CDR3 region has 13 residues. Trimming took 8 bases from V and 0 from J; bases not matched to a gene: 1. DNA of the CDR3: TGTGCCAGCCGGGAGGGGAGCACAGATACGCAGTATTTT. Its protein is CASREGSTDTQYF.

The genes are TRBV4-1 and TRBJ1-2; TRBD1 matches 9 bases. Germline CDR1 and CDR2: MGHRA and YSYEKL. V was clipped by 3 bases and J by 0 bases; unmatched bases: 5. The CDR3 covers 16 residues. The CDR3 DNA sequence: TGCGCCAGCAGCCAGGCGTGGGACAGGGCTAACTATGGCTACACCTTC. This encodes CASSQAWDRANYGYTF.

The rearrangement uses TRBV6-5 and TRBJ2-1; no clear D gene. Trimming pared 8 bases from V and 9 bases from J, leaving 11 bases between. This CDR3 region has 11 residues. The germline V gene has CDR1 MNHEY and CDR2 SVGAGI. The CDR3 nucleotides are TGTGCCAGCCAAGACCGGCGTGAGCAGTTCTTC. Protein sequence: CASQDRREQFF.

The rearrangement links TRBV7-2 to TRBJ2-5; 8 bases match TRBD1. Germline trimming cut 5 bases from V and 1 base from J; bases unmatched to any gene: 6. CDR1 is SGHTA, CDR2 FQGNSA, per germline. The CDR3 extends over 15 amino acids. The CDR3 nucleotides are TGTGCCAGCAGCCCTAGGACAGGGCCCCAAGAGACCCAGTACTTC. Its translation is CASSPRTGPQETQYF.

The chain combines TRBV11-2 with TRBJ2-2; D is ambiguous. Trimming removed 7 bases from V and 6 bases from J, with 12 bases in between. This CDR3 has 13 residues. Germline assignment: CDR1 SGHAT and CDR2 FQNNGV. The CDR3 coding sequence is TGTGCCAGCACCGGCCGTGGGGCCGGGGAGCTGTTTTTT. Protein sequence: CASTGRGAGELFF.

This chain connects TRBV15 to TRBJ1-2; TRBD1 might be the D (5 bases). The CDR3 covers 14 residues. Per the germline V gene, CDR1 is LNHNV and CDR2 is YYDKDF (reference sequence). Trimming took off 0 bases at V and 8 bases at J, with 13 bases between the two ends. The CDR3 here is CATSREGLGEGYTF. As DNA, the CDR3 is TGTGCCACCAGCAGAGAGGGTTTAGGGGAAGGCTACACCTTC.

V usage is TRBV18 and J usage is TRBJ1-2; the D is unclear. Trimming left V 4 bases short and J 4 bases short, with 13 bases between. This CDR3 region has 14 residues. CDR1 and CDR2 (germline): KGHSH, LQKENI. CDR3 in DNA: TGTGCCAGCTCACTCGTCACGGGGTCCTATGGCTACACCTTC. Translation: CASSLVTGSYGYTF.

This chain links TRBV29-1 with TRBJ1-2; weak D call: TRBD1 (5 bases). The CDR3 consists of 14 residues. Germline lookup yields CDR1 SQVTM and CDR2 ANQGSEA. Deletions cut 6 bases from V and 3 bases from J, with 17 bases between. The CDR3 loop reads CSVDEKGIHYGYTF. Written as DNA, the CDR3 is TGCAGCGTGGACGAAAAGGGGATTCACTATGGCTACACCTTC.

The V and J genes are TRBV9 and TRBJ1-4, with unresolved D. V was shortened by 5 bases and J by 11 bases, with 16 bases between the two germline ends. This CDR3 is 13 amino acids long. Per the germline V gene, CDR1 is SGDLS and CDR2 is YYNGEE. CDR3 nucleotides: TGTGCCAGCAGTTCAGCGAATTTGCCGAAACTGTTTTTT. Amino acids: CASSSANLPKLFF.

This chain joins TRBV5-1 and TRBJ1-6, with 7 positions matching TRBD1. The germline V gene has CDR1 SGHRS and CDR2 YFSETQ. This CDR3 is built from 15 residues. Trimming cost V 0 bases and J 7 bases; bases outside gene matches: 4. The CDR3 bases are TGCGCCAGCAGCTTGGATACCAGGGGGAATTCACCCCTCCACTTT. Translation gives CASSLDTRGNSPLHF.

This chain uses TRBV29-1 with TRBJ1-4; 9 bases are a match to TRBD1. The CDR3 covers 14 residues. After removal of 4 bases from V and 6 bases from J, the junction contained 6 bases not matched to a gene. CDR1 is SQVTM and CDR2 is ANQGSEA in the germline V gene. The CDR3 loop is CSVGLGQGYEKLFF. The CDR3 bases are TGCAGCGTTGGGCTTGGACAGGGGTATGAAAAACTGTTTTTT. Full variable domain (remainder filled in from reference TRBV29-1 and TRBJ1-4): SAVISQKPSRDICQRGTSLTIQCQVDSQVTMMFWYRQQPGQSLTLIATANQGSEATYESGFVIDKFPISRPNLTFSTLTVSNMSPEDSSIYLCSVGLGQGYEKLFFGSGTQLSVL.

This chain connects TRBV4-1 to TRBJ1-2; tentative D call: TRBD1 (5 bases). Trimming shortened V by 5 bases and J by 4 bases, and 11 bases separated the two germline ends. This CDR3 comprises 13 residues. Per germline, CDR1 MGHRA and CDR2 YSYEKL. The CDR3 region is CASSSLGGYGYTF. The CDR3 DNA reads TGCGCCAGCAGCAGCCTCGGGGGCTATGGCTACACCTTC.

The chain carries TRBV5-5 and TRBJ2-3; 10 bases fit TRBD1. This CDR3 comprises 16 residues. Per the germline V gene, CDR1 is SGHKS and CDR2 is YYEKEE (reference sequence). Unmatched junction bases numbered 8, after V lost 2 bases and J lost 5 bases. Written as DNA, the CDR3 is TGTGCCAGCAGCTTTTTCGGGACAGGGGTGGGAGATACGCAGTATTTT. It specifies CASSFFGTGVGDTQYF.

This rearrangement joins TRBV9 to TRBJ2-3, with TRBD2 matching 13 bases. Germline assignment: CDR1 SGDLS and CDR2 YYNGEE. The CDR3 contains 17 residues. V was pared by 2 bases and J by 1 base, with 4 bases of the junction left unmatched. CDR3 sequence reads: CASSVYGTSGGTDTQYF. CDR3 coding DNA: TGTGCCAGCAGCGTTTATGGGACTAGCGGGGGCACAGATACGCAGTATTTT. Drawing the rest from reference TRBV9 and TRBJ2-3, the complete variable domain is DSGVTQTPKHLITATGQRVTLRCSPRSGDLSVYWYQQSLDQGLQFLIQYYNGEERAKGNILERFSAQQFPDLHSELNLSSLELGDSALYFCASSVYGTSGGTDTQYFGPGTRLTVL.

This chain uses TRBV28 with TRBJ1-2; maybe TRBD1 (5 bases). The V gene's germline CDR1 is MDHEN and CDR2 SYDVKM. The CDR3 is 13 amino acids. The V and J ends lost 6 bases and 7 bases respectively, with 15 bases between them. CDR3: CASSGAGGGGYTF. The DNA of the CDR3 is TGTGCCAGCAGCGGGGCGGGGGGAGGTGGCTACACCTTC.

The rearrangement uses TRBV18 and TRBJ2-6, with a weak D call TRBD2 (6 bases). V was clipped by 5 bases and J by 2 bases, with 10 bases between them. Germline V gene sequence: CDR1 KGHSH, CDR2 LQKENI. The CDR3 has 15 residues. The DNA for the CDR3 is TGTGCCAGCTCATCTTGGACTACTGGGGCCAACGTCCTGACTTTC. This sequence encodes CASSSWTTGANVLTF.

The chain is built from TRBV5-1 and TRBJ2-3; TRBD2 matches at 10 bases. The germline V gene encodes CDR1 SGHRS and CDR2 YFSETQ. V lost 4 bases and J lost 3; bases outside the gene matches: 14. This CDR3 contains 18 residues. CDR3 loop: CASSPPIAGGKITDTQYF. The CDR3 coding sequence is TGCGCCAGCAGCCCACCCATAGCGGGAGGCAAAATAACAGATACGCAGTATTTT.

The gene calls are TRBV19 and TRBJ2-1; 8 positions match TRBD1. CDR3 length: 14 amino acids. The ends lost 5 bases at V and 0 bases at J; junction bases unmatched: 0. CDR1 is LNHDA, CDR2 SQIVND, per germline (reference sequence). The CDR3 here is CASSGTGSYNEQFF. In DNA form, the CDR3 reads TGTGCCAGTAGTGGGACAGGCTCCTACAATGAGCAGTTCTTC.

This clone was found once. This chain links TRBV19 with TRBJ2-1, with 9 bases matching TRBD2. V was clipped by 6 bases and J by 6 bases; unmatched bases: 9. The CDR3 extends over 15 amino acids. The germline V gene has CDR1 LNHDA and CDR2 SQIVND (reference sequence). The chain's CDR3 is CASRLAGVVGNEQFF. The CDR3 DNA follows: TGTGCCAGTAGATTAGCGGGAGTGGTTGGCAATGAGCAGTTCTTC.

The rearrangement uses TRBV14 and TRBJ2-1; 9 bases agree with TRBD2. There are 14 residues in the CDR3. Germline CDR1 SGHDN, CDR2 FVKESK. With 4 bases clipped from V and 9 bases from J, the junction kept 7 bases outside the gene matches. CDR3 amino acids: CASSRGLALPEQFF. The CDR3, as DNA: TGTGCCAGCAGCCGCGGACTAGCGCTTCCTGAGCAGTTCTTC.

This chain's CDR3 is CASSMSGGNNYGYTF. In nucleotides, the CDR3 is TGTGCCAGCAGTATGTCAGGGGGAAATAACTATGGCTACACCTTC. V gene TRBV6-5 combines with J gene TRBJ1-2, with 7 bases identical to TRBD1. The germline gives CDR1 MNHEY, CDR2 SVGAGI. This CDR3 comprises 15 residues. Germline trimming cut 5 bases from V and 1 base from J; bases unmatched to any gene: 7.

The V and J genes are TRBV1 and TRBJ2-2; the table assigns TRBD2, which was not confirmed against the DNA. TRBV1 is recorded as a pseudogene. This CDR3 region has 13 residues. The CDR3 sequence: CTSSQDYPGGLFF. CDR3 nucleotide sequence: TGCACCAGCAGCCAAGATTACCCCGGGGGGCTGTTTTTT.

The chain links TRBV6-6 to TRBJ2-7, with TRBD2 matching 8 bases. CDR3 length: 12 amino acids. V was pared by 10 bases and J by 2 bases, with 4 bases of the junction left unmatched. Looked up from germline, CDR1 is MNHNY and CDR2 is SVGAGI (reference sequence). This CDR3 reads CATREGTYEQYF. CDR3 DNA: TGTGCCACCCGGGAGGGAACCTACGAGCAGTACTTC.

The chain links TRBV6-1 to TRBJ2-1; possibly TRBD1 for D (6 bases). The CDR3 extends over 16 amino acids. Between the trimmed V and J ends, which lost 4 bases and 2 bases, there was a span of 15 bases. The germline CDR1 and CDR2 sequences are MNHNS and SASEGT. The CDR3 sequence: CASSVSPGQTYNEQFF. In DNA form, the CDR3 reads TGTGCCAGCAGTGTATCCCCGGGACAAACCTACAATGAGCAGTTCTTC.

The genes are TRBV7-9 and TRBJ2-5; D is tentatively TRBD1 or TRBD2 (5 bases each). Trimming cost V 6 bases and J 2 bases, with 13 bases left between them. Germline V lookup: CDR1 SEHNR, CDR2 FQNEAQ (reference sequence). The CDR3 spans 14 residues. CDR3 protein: CASRHRDAQETQYF. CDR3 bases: TGTGCCAGCAGACACCGGGACGCTCAAGAGACCCAGTACTTC.

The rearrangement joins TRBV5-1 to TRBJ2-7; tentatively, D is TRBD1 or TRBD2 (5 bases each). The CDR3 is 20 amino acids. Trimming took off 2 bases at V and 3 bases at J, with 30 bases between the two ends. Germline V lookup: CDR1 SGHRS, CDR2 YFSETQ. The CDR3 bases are TGCGCCAGCAGCTTTAGCACACACGCTGGGACCGGCCCACTCCTCTACGAGCAGTACTTC. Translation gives CASSFSTHAGTGPLLYEQYF.

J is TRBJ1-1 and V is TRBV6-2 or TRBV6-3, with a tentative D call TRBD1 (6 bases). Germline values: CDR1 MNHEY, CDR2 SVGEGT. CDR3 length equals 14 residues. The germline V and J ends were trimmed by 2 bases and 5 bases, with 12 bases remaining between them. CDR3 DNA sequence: TGTGCCAGCAGTTACCGGGGGGCGGAGACTGAAGCTTTCTTT. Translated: CASSYRGAETEAFF.